Below are 8 T cell receptor beta chains sequenced from a single sample in a study of T cells in Graves' hyperthyroidism and ophthalmopathy. Amplification of TCR beta CDR3 regions was performed using RNA transcripts as template. The study used the HTBI primer set for a first-round RT-PCR of the TCR CDR3. TCRdb re-analysed the multiplex PCR reads in MiXCR, keeping a single row per CDR3 protein. The profile shows some 250,000 distinct CDR3 sequences, roughly 15% of them singletons. The sequencing sample was made of blood. Receptors originate from a woman in her thirties or forties with Graves' hyperthyroidism that later progressed to Graves' ophthalmopathy.

This clonotype was seen ten or more times. This chain connects TRBV6-1 to TRBJ2-3; D remains ambiguous. The CDR3 sequence is 12 residues long. Trimming cost V 5 bases and J 5 bases, with 8 bases left between them. CDR1 and CDR2 (germline): MNHNS, SASEGT. CDR3 nucleotides: TGTGCCAGCAGTAACCGCGAAGATACGCAGTATTTT. Translating it yields CASSNREDTQYF.

This clonotype has ten or more counts. The rearrangement uses TRBV28 and TRBJ1-5; the D gene is possibly TRBD1 (6 bases). Trimming cost V 8 bases and J 6 bases, with 20 bases left between them. The CDR3 is made up of 15 amino acids. The germline V gene encodes CDR1 MDHEN and CDR2 SYDVKM. Written as DNA, the CDR3 is TGTGCCAGCGGGCGGGGGAGGGGGAGGGCTCAGCCCCAGCATTTT. Encoded protein: CASGRGRGRAQPQHF.

This clonotype was seen at least ten times. The J gene is TRBJ1-3, the V gene TRBV6-5; 7 bases are shared with TRBD1. The CDR3 is 15 residues long. Trimming cost V 2 bases and J 3 bases; bases outside gene matches: 4. Germline loops: CDR1 MNHEY, CDR2 SVGAGI. The CDR3 is CASSYDRADGNTIYF. In DNA, the CDR3 is TGTGCCAGCAGTTACGACAGGGCGGATGGAAACACCATATATTTT.

Many counts were recorded for this clonotype. This chain uses TRBV12-3 or TRBV12-4 with TRBJ2-5, with 8 bases fitting TRBD1. The V gene end was trimmed by 5 bases and the J gene end by 4 bases; junction bases not matched to a gene: 12. The CDR3 contains 16 residues. The CDR3: CASSPTRTGKVETQYF. CDR3 DNA: TGTGCCAGCAGTCCGACCCGGACAGGGAAGGTAGAGACCCAGTACTTC.

Concerning this clonotype: A much larger clone differs from this one at a single base, so this may be a read error. The J gene is TRBJ2-2, the V gene TRBV7-3; 12 nucleotides align to TRBD2. This CDR3 spans 17 amino acids. J lost 2 bases, V lost 5 bases, and 6 bases had no gene match. Per the germline V gene, CDR1 is SGHTA and CDR2 is FQGTGA. CDR3 in amino acids: CASSQRLAGVNTGELFF. Written as DNA, the CDR3 is TGTGCCAGCAGCCAGAGACTAGCGGGAGTAAACACCGGGGAGCTGTTTTTT.

There are many counts of this clonotype. This chain uses TRBV28 with TRBJ2-1; D is ambiguous. Germline V gene sequence: CDR1 MDHEN, CDR2 SYDVKM. CDR3 size: 16 residues. Trimming left V 3 bases short and J 0 bases short, with 12 bases between. CDR3 in DNA: TGTGCCAGCAGTTTTAGGACGCAGAGCTCCTACAATGAGCAGTTCTTC. It encodes CASSFRTQSSYNEQFF. Together with reference TRBV28 and TRBJ2-1, the CDR3 gives the full variable domain: DVKVTQSSRYLVKRTGEKVFLECVQDMDHENMFWYRQDPGLGLRLIYFSYDVKMKEKGDIPEGYSVSREKKERFSLILESASTNQTSMYLCASSFRTQSSYNEQFFGPGTRLTVL.

The table lists this clonotype with many counts. The chain joins TRBV6-1 to TRBJ1-6; D call uncertain. V was shortened by 6 bases and J by 6 bases, with 9 bases between the two germline ends. Germline CDR1 is MNHNS and CDR2 is SASEGT. The CDR3 spans 13 residues. For the CDR3, the DNA is TGTGCCAGCAGCCAGCGGGGTAATTCACCCCTCCACTTT. Translating it yields CASSQRGNSPLHF.

This clonotype has ten or more counts. The CDR3 DNA reads as TGCAGTGCTAGACAGTTAACAGATACGCAGTATTTT. Residues: CSARQLTDTQYF. This chain uses TRBV20-1 with TRBJ2-3; no clear D. The length of the CDR3 is 12 residues. CDR1 is DFQATT, CDR2 SNEGSKA, per germline (reference sequence). The ends were cut back, 2 bases at V and 3 bases at J, with 6 bases in the middle.